The sequence of this TCR beta chain was determined in a study of metastatic and nonmetastatic thyroid tumors. Study details: The authors compared repertoires across blood and tumor or nodule tissue from malignant and benign thyroid patients. Study-level results: For both blood and tumor, malignant thyroid tumors reportedly showed significantly higher TCR beta diversity than benign nodules did.

A few counts support this clone. The target antigen is unknown. Each patient came to thyroid surgery without any prior treatment (of any kind). This CDR3 region has 17 residues. Germline CDR1 is KGHSH and CDR2 is LQKENI. Trimming took 3 bases from V and 1 from J, leaving 15 bases between them. TCRdb re-called the PCR reads through MiXCR. The sample consists of more than 70,000 clones, over 8.5% of them appearing once. Sample: blood. The sequence was collected from a female donor with papillary thyroid cancer or a benign thyroid nodule (not recorded which). Some clones in this sample may be carry-over from other donors' samples. The V gene is TRBV18, the J gene TRBJ2-2, with unresolved D. The CDR3 sequence is CASSPLLFAENTGELFF. The CDR3, as DNA: TGTGCCAGCTCACCTCTCCTGTTTGCAGAGAACACCGGGGAGCTGTTTTTT. Variable domain in full (rest from reference TRBV18 and TRBJ2-2): NAGVMQNPRHLVRRRGQEARLRCSPMKGHSHVYWYRQLPEEGLKFMVYLQKENIIDESGMPKERFSAEFPKEGPSILRIQQVVRGDSAAYFCASSPLLFAENTGELFFGEGSRLTVL.